This T cell receptor beta chain was captured in a study of T cell repertoires in cytomegalovirus infection. As for the study in general: Evidence of both CMV infection and a matching HLA type came from public TCR beta signatures. Study-wide results and limits: What dominated the ex vivo response were HLA-C-restricted CMV-specific TCR beta clonotypes.

TCRdb re-called the reads through MiXCR, storing one row per CDR3 protein. In the table there are approximately 630,000 distinct CDR3 sequences, approximately 25% of which are singletons. The CDR3 spans 14 residues. Germline trimming cut 10 bases from V and 2 bases from J; bases unmatched to any gene: 8. The germline V gene encodes CDR1 SNHLY and CDR2 FYNNEI. In this sample, this clonotype turned up many times. Antigen specificity is unknown. Specimen: CD8+ T cells from PBMCs. This clonotype was sampled from a human donor in good health (CMV status not recorded). Some clones in this sample may be carry-over from other donors' samples. This sequence joins TRBV2 and TRBJ1-5, with 7 positions matching TRBD1. DNA of the CDR3: TGTGCCACCTCACAGGGGATGGGCAATCAGCCCCAGCATTTT. Its translation is CATSQGMGNQPQHF.